This T cell receptor beta chain was sequenced during a study of T cells in Graves' hyperthyroidism and ophthalmopathy (dated by TCRdb to between 2018 and 2021). About the study as a whole: Peripheral blood samples were taken at initial diagnosis, before any treatment was given. TCR Vbeta CDR3 sequencing of 120 to 150 peripheral blood samples (fewer than 45 ophthalmopathy, roughly 74 hyperthyroidism and approximately 17 progressor patients) is reported in the paper. The study also compared thyroid tissue and blood T-cell repertoires from a handful of Graves' hyperthyroidism patients. The 90 to 100 discovery patients were randomly split 7:3 into training and test sets. After blood sampling, hyperthyroidism patients were treated with methimazole at a starting dose of 30 mg daily, and ophthalmopathy patients were treated with high-dose intravenous methylprednisolone. To identify TCR V-J signatures that set the groups apart, the researchers used a discovery cohort of 90 to 100 patients, made up of approximately 43 with Graves' ophthalmopathy and around 58 with stable Graves' hyperthyroidism. Whether ophthalmopathy could be predicted prospectively was tested in an independent validation cohort made up of under 20 hyperthyroidism patients plus 17 patients who later progressed to ophthalmopathy. Overall results and qualifications from the work: During validation, the model predicted progression to ophthalmopathy a median of approximately six months ahead of onset, with roughly 65% sensitivity and more than 72% specificity. Blood samples also contained most of the expanded thyroid clonotypes (frequency above 0.001), which suggests that blood repertoires may reflect thyroid immune responses. A 13 V-J signature model separated ophthalmopathy from stable hyperthyroidism, with roughly 88% sensitivity and about 81% specificity in cross-validation and 80%/75% in testing. Sample size was not statistically predetermined, and investigators were not blinded to group allocation.

This clonotype was seen at least ten times. Its specific antigen is unknown. Base qualities are not at hand, and no much larger clone is one base apart. The TCR beta CDR3 regions were amplified from RNA transcripts. The first round of RT-PCR for the TCR CDR3 was performed with the HTBI primer set and the Qiagen OneStep RT-PCR kit. Libraries were constructed in a second round of multiplex PCR, after which size selection and purification were performed. The libraries were sequenced on an Illumina HiSeq2000 using paired-end 100 bp reads. In the source study's methods: SOAPnuke was used to process the raw data, throwing out any read that contained adapters or uncalled bases, had a mean Phred below 15, or lacked an exact constant-primer or identifier match. COPE v1.2.5 was used to merge high-quality paired reads, and clonotypes were defined as unique nucleotide sequences. MiTCR v1.1 was used to align clonotypes to the IMGT TRBV, TRBD and TRBJ reference segments. Only V-J combinations with frequency above 0.0001, covering 99% to 99.2% of repertoires, were analysed. A TCS score was defined as the ratio of F50 (clonal expansion) to E x V (chaos), with BLOSUM62-based TCRdist applied between CDR3 peptides within each V-J. Welch's t-statistics and random forest reduced some 510 V-J features to roughly 13, which were used in a naive Bayes classifier (R e1071). The public reads were reanalyzed by TCRdb: fastp trimming at Q25, MiXCR alignment, in-frame beta chains only. Records with the same CDR3 protein are collapsed into one entry carrying the most frequent genes and DNA. Clone size and V and J calls follow TCRdb, not the original study. The sample table holds around 540,000 distinct CDR3 sequences, of which around 15% were seen once. Jointly, the top ten make up less than 30% of the sample.

Ophthalmopathy patients had moderately to severely active disease, Clinical Activity Score of at least 3, NOSPECS grade of at least 4, and duration under 3 months. Exclusion was applied to patients with uncontrolled infections, other autoimmune diseases, pregnancy or lactation. Diagnoses were established on the basis of clinical symptoms, serum thyroxine and TRAb, thyroid ultrasound, and orbital computed tomography. Ficoll-Paque density gradient centrifugation was used to isolate PBMCs from approximately 10 ml of fresh peripheral blood. Total RNA was extracted using Trizol reagent, and RNA quality was assessed on an Agilent 2100 Bioanalyzer. The CDR3 runs 15 residues from the cysteine to the phenylalanine. Just the 45-base CDR3 DNA is kept, in frame starting at base 1. As encoded in the germline V gene, CDR1 is MDHEN while CDR2 is SYDVKM. Ends trimmed: V by 8 bases, J by 1 base; bases unmatched to a gene: 10.

This clonotype originated in a woman under 40 with Graves' ophthalmopathy. The rearranged segments are TRBV28 and TRBJ2-5; 7 nucleotides in the junction match TRBD2. The sample taken for sequencing was blood. The DNA sequence follows: TGTGCCAGCCAATCCGTCGGGAGGACCCAAGAGACCCAGTACTTC. This translates into CASQSVGRTQETQYF.